This passage covers 21 T cell receptor beta chains from one sample sequenced in a study of blood T cells in healthy people across ages. The use of a sample-barcoded 5' primer and a J-beta primer mix characterized a second PCR of roughly 6 to 11 cycles. Each CDR3 protein is one row after TCRdb ran MiXCR on the 5' RACE reads. The sample has over 600,000 distinct CDR3 sequences, about 46% seen once; the top ten hold 15% to 20%. The sequencing input was blood. The origin of the receptors is an elderly man in good health.

This clonotype was seen ten or more times. V usage is TRBV7-2 and J usage is TRBJ2-2, with D tentatively TRBD2 (6 bases). V lost 7 bases to trimming and J lost 6 bases, with 21 bases between them. This CDR3 is 16 amino acids long. Germline assignment: CDR1 SGHTA and CDR2 FQGNSA. The CDR3 DNA is TGTGCCAGCACCGACCCCGGGACTCTCTCAGCCGGGGAGCTGTTTTTT. Translation gives CASTDPGTLSAGELFF.

This clonotype has more than one count but fewer than ten. This sequence joins TRBV20-1 and TRBJ2-7, with 16 bases identical to TRBD2. Germline CDR1 is DFQATT and CDR2 is SNEGSKA (reference sequence). The CDR3 covers 16 residues. V shed 7 bases, J shed 2 bases, and the junction held 8 bases outside the gene matches. The CDR3 loop reads CSVSGLAGGTAYEQYF. The CDR3 region has the DNA TGCAGTGTCTCGGGACTAGCGGGAGGGACTGCCTACGAGCAGTACTTC.

The CDR3 bases are TGCAGTGCTAGTAACGGCGCCAGCTCCTACAATGAGCAGTTCTTC. This translates into CSASNGASSYNEQFF. The chain has TRBV20-1 and TRBJ2-1, with unresolved D. CDR1 and CDR2 from the germline V gene are DFQATT and SNEGSKA (reference sequence). This CDR3 contains 15 residues. V was shortened by 3 bases and J by 0 bases, with 12 bases between the two germline ends.

V and J are TRBV28 and TRBJ2-7; D perhaps matches TRBD1 (6 bases). Germline assignment: CDR1 MDHEN and CDR2 SYDVKM. With 5 bases removed from V and 7 bases from J, the gap between germline ends came to 18 bases. The CDR3 loop spans 14 amino acids. CDR3 bases: TGTGCCAGCAGTCTTCGGACAGTGGTGGGGGAGCAGTACTTC. This translates into CASSLRTVVGEQYF.

J is TRBJ2-7 and V is TRBV27; D not certain. This CDR3 is 13 amino acids long. CDR1 and CDR2 from the germline V gene are MNHEY and SMNVEV (reference sequence). V gave up 5 bases and J gave up 5 bases, with 13 bases separating them. The CDR3 loop reads CASSTPDRNEQYF. DNA for the CDR3: TGTGCCAGCAGTACCCCGGATCGTAACGAGCAGTACTTC.

The J gene is TRBJ2-7, the V gene TRBV29-1; tentatively, D is TRBD2 (5 bases). The germline V and J ends were trimmed by 7 bases and 6 bases, with 16 bases remaining between them. CDR3 size: 12 residues. CDR1 and CDR2 (germline): SQVTM, ANQGSEA. CDR3 sequence (DNA): TGCAGCGCGAGGGTAGTATCACGCGAGCAGTACTTC. As protein: CSARVVSREQYF.

This clonotype was counted only a few times. The J gene is TRBJ1-5, the V gene TRBV12-3 or TRBV12-4; a possible D gene is TRBD1 (6 bases). V gave up 1 base and J gave up 5 bases, with 9 bases separating them. CDR3 length equals 14 residues. The CDR3 DNA follows: TGTGCCAGCAGTTTAGGGAACAGGGATCAGCCCCAGCATTTT. Protein product: CASSLGNRDQPQHF.

Many counts were recorded for this clonotype. The chain's CDR3 is CSARGQTEQYF. The CDR3 nucleotides read TGCAGTGCTAGAGGACAGACCGAGCAGTACTTC. The chain couples TRBV20-1 to TRBJ2-7, with D maybe TRBD1 (5 bases). The CDR3 extends over 11 amino acids. In germline, CDR1 is DFQATT, CDR2 SNEGSKA (reference sequence). The ends were cut back, 1 base at V and 6 bases at J, with 7 bases in the middle.

This clonotype has ten or more counts. This sequence joins TRBV27 and TRBJ2-5; 8 bases are a match to TRBD2. The germline V gene encodes CDR1 MNHEY and CDR2 SMNVEV (reference sequence). CDR3 size: 17 residues. With V trimmed by 5 bases and J by 4 bases, 15 bases remained unmatched. This CDR3 is CASSSAIERERRETQYF. CDR3 DNA sequence: TGTGCCAGCAGTAGCGCGATCGAGCGGGAGAGGCGAGAGACCCAGTACTTC.

This chain links TRBV4-2 with TRBJ2-3; TRBD2 matches at 14 bases. Looked up from germline, CDR1 is LGHNA and CDR2 is YNFKEQ. V gave up 4 bases and J gave up 4 bases; unmatched junction bases: 13. This CDR3 has 19 residues. CDR3 DNA sequence: TGTGCCAGCAGCCTCGACCGGACTAGCGGGAGGAGTCTGCCAGATACGCAGTATTTT. Translated, it gives CASSLDRTSGRSLPDTQYF.

This CDR3 is CASSLDRAGGETDTQYF. The CDR3 DNA follows: TGTGCCAGCAGCTTAGATCGCGCGGGCGGTGAGACAGATACGCAGTATTTT. The chain carries TRBV7-2 and TRBJ2-3; the D gene is possibly TRBD2 (5 bases). The germline gives CDR1 SGHTA, CDR2 FQGNSA. There are 17 residues in the CDR3. V was shortened by 1 base and J by 3 bases, with 17 bases between the two germline ends. Together with reference TRBV7-2 and TRBJ2-3, the CDR3 gives the full variable domain: GAGVSQSPSNKVTEKGKDVELRCDPISGHTALYWYRQSLGQGLEFLIYFQGNSAPDKSGLPSDRFSAERTGGSVSTLTIQRTQQEDSAVYLCASSLDRAGGETDTQYFGPGTRLTVL.

The table lists this clonotype with a few counts. The chain carries TRBV5-1 and TRBJ2-5; 9 bases agree with TRBD2. Germline CDR1 is SGHRS and CDR2 is YFSETQ. The CDR3 consists of 14 residues. The V segment lost 6 bases and the J segment 5 bases; nucleotides outside the gene matches: 8. In DNA form, the CDR3 reads TGCGCCAGCAAAATAGCGGGAGTTATGGAGACCCAGTACTTC. It specifies CASKIAGVMETQYF.

The chain combines TRBV12-3 or TRBV12-4 with TRBJ2-7, with TRBD1 matching 10 bases. The CDR3 loop spans 15 amino acids. Trimming took 5 bases from V and 0 from J; bases not matched to a gene: 4. The CDR3 region is CASSPGTGVSYEQYF. Written as DNA, the CDR3 is TGTGCCAGCAGTCCCGGGACAGGGGTCTCCTACGAGCAGTACTTC.

This clonotype was seen ten or more times. This chain joins TRBV12-3 or TRBV12-4 and TRBJ2-2, with unresolved D. Trimming stripped 5 bases from V and 4 bases from J, with 8 bases between. The CDR3 covers 13 residues. CDR3 residues: CASSVVITGELFF. CDR3 nucleotide sequence: TGTGCCAGCAGTGTAGTGATCACCGGGGAGCTGTTTTTT.

The genes are TRBV6-1 and TRBJ2-6; TRBD1 aligns across 9 bases. Germline V gives CDR1 MNHNS, CDR2 SASEGT. The CDR3 has 19 residues. The junction had 9 bases not matched to a gene; V was cut back by 2 bases and J by 1 base. The CDR3 coding sequence is TGTGCCAGCAGTGAAAGGGGCCCGGGACAGGGTTCTGGGGCCAACGTCCTGACTTTC. As protein: CASSERGPGQGSGANVLTF.

This clonotype showed up just a few times. The chain couples TRBV9 to TRBJ2-3, with 7 positions matching TRBD1. V shed 4 bases, J shed 2 bases, and the junction held 7 bases outside the gene matches. The CDR3 runs 15 residues. CDR1 and CDR2 (germline): SGDLS, YYNGEE. In DNA, the CDR3 is TGTGCCAGCAGCCCGCGACAGGGAGTCACAGATACGCAGTATTTT. Translated: CASSPRQGVTDTQYF.

Comments on this clonotype: Compared with germline, one end of the junction differs, possibly owing to a read error. The chain links TRBV7-9 to TRBJ2-3; D is possibly TRBD1 or TRBD2 (5 bases each). The CDR3 runs to 14 residues. The germline gives CDR1 SEHNR, CDR2 FQNEAQ (reference sequence). The CDR3 coding sequence is TGTGCCAGCAGCTCCAGTCGGGGCACAGATATGCAGTATTTT. Its translation is CASSSSRGTDMQYF. The entire variable domain, with the rest obtained from reference TRBV7-9 and TRBJ2-3, is as follows: DTGVSQNPRHKITKRGQNVTFRCDPISEHNRLYWYRQTLGQGPEFLTYFQNEAQLEKSRLLSDRFSAERPKGSFSTLEIQRTEQGDSAMYLCASSSSRGTDMQYFGPGTRLTVL.

This rearrangement joins TRBV27 to TRBJ1-5; D gene uncertain. Germline V gene lookup returns CDR1 MNHEY and CDR2 SMNVEV (reference sequence). This CDR3 contains 13 residues. V was clipped by 3 bases and J by 2 bases, with 5 bases between them. In DNA form, the CDR3 reads TGTGCCAGCAGTTTTCAGGGCAATCAGCCCCAGCATTTT. It specifies CASSFQGNQPQHF.

This clonotype has a count of ten or more. V is TRBV5-1 and J is TRBJ2-3; the match to TRBD2 covers 8 bases. J gave up 5 bases and V 0 bases, and 11 bases lay outside the gene matches. From germline, CDR1 is SGHRS and CDR2 YFSETQ. The CDR3 length is 17 residues. Here the CDR3 DNA reads TGCGCCAGCAGCTTGGCGGGGTGGAGCGGGAGACAAGATACGCAGTATTTT. This sequence encodes CASSLAGWSGRQDTQYF.

This clonotype was seen a handful of times. The chain links TRBV2 to TRBJ2-5; 8 nucleotides line up with TRBD1. Germline V CDR1 and CDR2: SNHLY, FYNNEI. V lost 8 bases, J lost 5 bases, and 13 bases stayed unmatched. This CDR3 comprises 15 residues. CDR3 in DNA: TGTGCCAGCGAGGAACAGGGGGATTACTCGGAGACCCAGTACTTC. Translation: CASEEQGDYSETQYF.

V gene TRBV12-3 or TRBV12-4 combines with J gene TRBJ2-1; no clear D. This CDR3 region has 15 residues. The V end lost 6 bases, the J end lost 4 bases, and 16 bases lay between the germline ends. This CDR3 is CASRRPYPLYNEQFF. As DNA, the CDR3 is TGTGCCAGCAGGAGGCCGTATCCCCTTTACAATGAGCAGTTCTTC.